This TCR beta chain was captured in a study of shared clonotypes between healthy human individuals. Study at large: Per-donor plates numbered three CD4 naive, three CD4 memory, two CD8 naive and one CD8 memory.

Overall study findings and caveats: The authors sampled blood alone, and tissue repertoires likely differ. Relative to their counterparts shared across all four donors, non-shared clonotypes exhibited diminished generation probabilities.

Germline V gene data show CDR1 as SEHNR and CDR2 as FQNEAQ (reference sequence). This CDR3 region has 13 residues. V lost 0 bases to trimming and J lost 5 bases, with 5 bases between them. The study separated CD4+ cells into CD45RA+ naive and CD45RA-negative memory subsets. As regards this clone: Its antigen is not known. At the DNA level, this CDR3 is encoded by other sequences in the same sample as well.

TCRdb's copy holds only in-frame clones and misses some; the assay was immunoSEQ multiplex PCR. The sample carries 550,000 to 850,000 clones, approximately 79% recorded once. This chain joins TRBV7-9 and TRBJ1-5, with D possibly being TRBD1 (5 bases). Input material: memory CD4+ T cells sorted from blood. Subset reported: CD45RA-negative fraction. This clonotype originated in a woman younger than 45 in good health. In DNA, the CDR3 is TGTGCCAGCAGCTTAGCGGGGGATCAGCCCCAGCATTTT. Protein sequence: CASSLAGDQPQHF.